In its sample, the clone carrying this T cell receptor (beta chain) was seen once. The data were obtained in a study of blood T cell repertoires in COVID-19. The table came from immunoSEQ multiplex PCR; TCRdb's copy has only in-frame clones and leaves some out. The data hold approximately 90,000 clones, with over 75% observed a single time. The TCR comes from a human donor with acute or convalescent COVID-19. The donor label of this sample is uncertain. The sequencing sample was made of peripheral blood.

The CDR3 nucleotides read TGTGCCAGCAGTTGGTCGGGGTTAGGACCCCTCCACTTT. Its protein is CASSWSGLGPLHF. This chain joins TRBV6-5 and TRBJ1-6; no reliable D call. The CDR3 extends over 13 amino acids. Trimming took off 4 bases at V and 12 bases at J, with 13 bases between the two ends. Germline V gene data show CDR1 as MNHEY and CDR2 as SVGAGI.